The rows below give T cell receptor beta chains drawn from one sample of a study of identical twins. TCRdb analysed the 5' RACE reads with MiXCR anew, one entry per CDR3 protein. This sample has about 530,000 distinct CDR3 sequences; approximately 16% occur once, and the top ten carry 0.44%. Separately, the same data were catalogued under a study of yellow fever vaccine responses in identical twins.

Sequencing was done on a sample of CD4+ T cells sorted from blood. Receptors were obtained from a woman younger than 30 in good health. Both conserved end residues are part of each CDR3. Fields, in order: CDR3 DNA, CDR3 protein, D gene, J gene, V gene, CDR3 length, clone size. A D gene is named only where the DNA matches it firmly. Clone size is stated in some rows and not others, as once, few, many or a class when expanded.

CDR3nt: TGTGCCAGCAGTTCCCGGACTAGCTTGGGTGAGCAGTTCTTC; CDR3aa: CASSSRTSLGEQFF; d_gene: TRBD2; j_gene: TRBJ2-1; v_gene: TRBV12-3/TRBV12-4; len: 14; abundance: -
CDR3nt: TGTGCCAGCAGCTTAGGTGGACAGGGGCCGTCCCCCTACAATGAGCAGTTCTTC; CDR3aa: CASSLGGQGPSPYNEQFF; d_gene: TRBD1; j_gene: TRBJ2-1; v_gene: TRBV11-2; len: 18; abundance: -
CDR3nt: TGCGCCAGCAGCCGGACAGGGAGGATCGGAGATACGCAGTATTTT; CDR3aa: CASSRTGRIGDTQYF; d_gene: TRBD1; j_gene: TRBJ2-3; v_gene: TRBV4-1; len: 15; abundance: few
CDR3nt: TGTGCCAGCAGCCAAGGAATTTGGGACAGTTATGGCTACACCTTC; CDR3aa: CASSQGIWDSYGYTF; d_gene: TRBD1; j_gene: TRBJ1-2; v_gene: TRBV3-1; len: 15; abundance: -
CDR3nt: TGTGCCAGCAGCACCCCCCGGGGGCGGGGTACGCAGTATTTT; CDR3aa: CASSTPRGRGTQYF; d_gene: -; j_gene: TRBJ2-3; v_gene: TRBV11-2; len: 14; abundance: few
CDR3nt: TGCAGCGCCGTGGGCCGGACGAACACCGGGGAGCTGTTTTTT; CDR3aa: CSAVGRTNTGELFF; d_gene: -; j_gene: TRBJ2-2; v_gene: TRBV29-1; len: 14; abundance: -
CDR3nt: TGTGCCAGCAGTACAATTTGGACAGGCGCCCTTAATCAGCCCCAGCATTTT; CDR3aa: CASSTIWTGALNQPQHF; d_gene: TRBD1; j_gene: TRBJ1-5; v_gene: TRBV6-1; len: 17; abundance: few
CDR3nt: TGCGCCAGCAGTCTCTGGCCCCGGGAGCTGTTTTTT; CDR3aa: CASSLWPRELFF; d_gene: -; j_gene: TRBJ2-2; v_gene: TRBV5-1; len: 12; abundance: few
CDR3nt: TGCGCCAGCAGGCAGGGGGCCTTGGGATCCTACGAGCAGTACTTC; CDR3aa: CASRQGALGSYEQYF; d_gene: TRBD1; j_gene: TRBJ2-7; v_gene: TRBV5-1; len: 15; abundance: few
CDR3nt: TGCAGTGCCCCCAGGACGGGGTATAATTCACCCCTCCACTTT; CDR3aa: CSAPRTGYNSPLHF; d_gene: -; j_gene: TRBJ1-6; v_gene: TRBV20-1; len: 14; abundance: -
CDR3nt: TGTGCCAGCAGTTCCAGGACAGGGGGTTTTACCAATCAGCCCCAGCATTTT; CDR3aa: CASSSRTGGFTNQPQHF; d_gene: TRBD1; j_gene: TRBJ1-5; v_gene: TRBV28; len: 17; abundance: few
CDR3nt: TGCAGTGCTACCCACAGAATCCTTAGCAATCAGCCCCAGTATTTT; CDR3aa: CSATHRILSNQPQYF; d_gene: -; j_gene: TRBJ2-3; v_gene: TRBV20-1; len: 15; abundance: -
CDR3nt: TGCAGTGCTAGACTAGCGGGTGTCCAAGAGACCCAGTACTTC; CDR3aa: CSARLAGVQETQYF; d_gene: TRBD2; j_gene: TRBJ2-5; v_gene: TRBV20-1; len: 14; abundance: many
CDR3nt: TGCAGTGCTGAAAACCCGAGCGGGAGTATTTACAATGAGCAGTTCTTC; CDR3aa: CSAENPSGSIYNEQFF; d_gene: TRBD2; j_gene: TRBJ2-1; v_gene: TRBV20-1; len: 16; abundance: -
CDR3nt: TGCGCCAGCAAGGAGGTATCCTCCTACAATGAGCAGTTCTTC; CDR3aa: CASKEVSSYNEQFF; d_gene: -; j_gene: TRBJ2-1; v_gene: TRBV5-1; len: 14; abundance: -
CDR3nt: TGCGCCAGCAGCCAAGTTCAGCTCGTTAATTCACCCCTCCACTTT; CDR3aa: CASSQVQLVNSPLHF; d_gene: -; j_gene: TRBJ1-6; v_gene: TRBV4-1; len: 15; abundance: -
CDR3nt: TGTGCCAGCAATCGGGACTTAAACACCGGGGAGCTGTTTTTT; CDR3aa: CASNRDLNTGELFF; d_gene: -; j_gene: TRBJ2-2; v_gene: TRBV2; len: 14; abundance: -
CDR3nt: TGTGCCAGTAGTATTATCCGGGGCCCCCAAGAGACCCAGTACTTC; CDR3aa: CASSIIRGPQETQYF; d_gene: -; j_gene: TRBJ2-5; v_gene: TRBV19; len: 15; abundance: few
CDR3nt: TGTGCCAGCTCGCAGGACAGTAATTCACCCCTCCACTTT; CDR3aa: CASSQDSNSPLHF; d_gene: -; j_gene: TRBJ1-6; v_gene: TRBV18; len: 13; abundance: few
CDR3nt: TGTGCCACCAGTGATTTTAGTTTACGCGGTGCCTCCTACGAGCAGTACTTC; CDR3aa: CATSDFSLRGASYEQYF; d_gene: -; j_gene: TRBJ2-7; v_gene: TRBV24-1; len: 17; abundance: many
CDR3nt: TGTGCCAGTACAGTTGCCCGGGACAAGAACACTGAAGCTTTCTTT; CDR3aa: CASTVARDKNTEAFF; d_gene: -; j_gene: TRBJ1-1; v_gene: TRBV11-2; len: 15; abundance: -
CDR3nt: TGCGCCAGCAGGGGGGCCGGGACTAGCGGCACAGATACGCAGTATTTT; CDR3aa: CASRGAGTSGTDTQYF; d_gene: TRBD2; j_gene: TRBJ2-3; v_gene: TRBV5-1; len: 16; abundance: -
CDR3nt: TGTGCCAGCAGTGAGGTAGCGGGGGGTGTCAATGAGCAGTTCTTC; CDR3aa: CASSEVAGGVNEQFF; d_gene: TRBD2; j_gene: TRBJ2-1; v_gene: TRBV6-1; len: 15; abundance: few
CDR3nt: TGTGCTAGTGGTTTGTTGAACAATGAGCAGTTCTTC; CDR3aa: CASGLLNNEQFF; d_gene: -; j_gene: TRBJ2-1; v_gene: TRBV12-5; len: 12; abundance: once
CDR3nt: TGTGCCAGCAGCGAAGGGACATCCCCCCAAGGGACCCAGTACTTC; CDR3aa: CASSEGTSPQGTQYF; d_gene: -; j_gene: TRBJ2-5; v_gene: TRBV7-6; len: 15; abundance: few
CDR3nt: TGTGCCACCAGTGATGGGAGGAATGAGCAGTTCTTC; CDR3aa: CATSDGRNEQFF; d_gene: -; j_gene: TRBJ2-1; v_gene: TRBV24-1; len: 12; abundance: -
CDR3nt: TGTGCCAGCAGCCCCAGCGGGGGTCTCTACGAGCAGTACTTC; CDR3aa: CASSPSGGLYEQYF; d_gene: TRBD2; j_gene: TRBJ2-7; v_gene: TRBV12-3/TRBV12-4; len: 14; abundance: -
CDR3nt: TGTGCCACCAGTGCTCGGACAGGGAACACAGATACGCAGTATTTT; CDR3aa: CATSARTGNTDTQYF; d_gene: TRBD1; j_gene: TRBJ2-3; v_gene: TRBV24-1; len: 15; abundance: -
CDR3nt: TGTGCCAGCAGTCTCAGACTAGCGGGAGGGGGCAATGAGCAGTTCTTC; CDR3aa: CASSLRLAGGGNEQFF; d_gene: TRBD2; j_gene: TRBJ2-1; v_gene: TRBV27; len: 16; abundance: few
CDR3nt: TGTGCCAGCAGCTACACAGGGACTCCCAGCTCCTACGAGCAGTACTTC; CDR3aa: CASSYTGTPSSYEQYF; d_gene: -; j_gene: TRBJ2-7; v_gene: TRBV7-6; len: 16; abundance: -
CDR3nt: TGCGCCAGCAGCTTATCGAGGAAGACTAGCGGGCGGCCAGAAGAGACCCAGTACTTC; CDR3aa: CASSLSRKTSGRPEETQYF; d_gene: TRBD2; j_gene: TRBJ2-5; v_gene: TRBV5-1; len: 19; abundance: few
CDR3nt: TGCAGTGCTAGTGCCGTGGGGGTCACAGATACGCAGTATTTT; CDR3aa: CSASAVGVTDTQYF; d_gene: -; j_gene: TRBJ2-3; v_gene: TRBV20-1; len: 14; abundance: few
CDR3nt: TGCGCCAGCAGCCAAGGAAGCGGGGGGGGATCAGCTGGTGATACGCAGTATTTT; CDR3aa: CASSQGSGGGSAGDTQYF; d_gene: TRBD2; j_gene: TRBJ2-3; v_gene: TRBV4-1; len: 18; abundance: few
CDR3nt: TGTGCCAGCACCCGAACCGGGGAGCTGTTTTTT; CDR3aa: CASTRTGELFF; d_gene: -; j_gene: TRBJ2-2; v_gene: TRBV12-3/TRBV12-4; len: 11; abundance: many
CDR3nt: TGTGCCAGCAGCCCGAGCTGGCCGTTTTTTGCCGAGCAGTTCTTC; CDR3aa: CASSPSWPFFAEQFF; d_gene: -; j_gene: TRBJ2-1; v_gene: TRBV27; len: 15; abundance: few
CDR3nt: TGTGCCAGCAGTGAATCCGAGAATGAGCAGTTCTTC; CDR3aa: CASSESENEQFF; d_gene: -; j_gene: TRBJ2-1; v_gene: TRBV25-1; len: 12; abundance: once
CDR3nt: TGTGCCAGCAGCCCTGGCCTAGCGAGAAACATTCAGTACTTC; CDR3aa: CASSPGLARNIQYF; d_gene: -; j_gene: TRBJ2-4; v_gene: TRBV7-6; len: 14; abundance: few
CDR3nt: TGTGCCAGCAGCCCCACAGGGGTTCTATCCTACAATGAGCAGTTCTTC; CDR3aa: CASSPTGVLSYNEQFF; d_gene: TRBD1; j_gene: TRBJ2-1; v_gene: TRBV3-1; len: 16; abundance: -
CDR3nt: TGTGCCAGCAGCTTAGGTAGCGGGATGGGTAATGAGCAGTTCTTC; CDR3aa: CASSLGSGMGNEQFF; d_gene: TRBD2; j_gene: TRBJ2-1; v_gene: TRBV7-9; len: 15; abundance: -
CDR3nt: TGTGCCAGCAGCCTTCGGACAGGGGGCGCAGATGAGCAGTTCTTC; CDR3aa: CASSLRTGGADEQFF; d_gene: TRBD1; j_gene: TRBJ2-1; v_gene: TRBV7-3; len: 15; abundance: -
CDR3nt: TGTGCCAGCAGCCATATTGGAGTGTCGGGGTCGGGAGATACGCAGTATTTT; CDR3aa: CASSHIGVSGSGDTQYF; d_gene: -; j_gene: TRBJ2-3; v_gene: TRBV7-6; len: 17; abundance: -
CDR3nt: TGCAGTGCTAGCCCCATAGCGGGGGGACGCACAGATACGCAGTATTTT; CDR3aa: CSASPIAGGRTDTQYF; d_gene: TRBD2; j_gene: TRBJ2-3; v_gene: TRBV20-1; len: 16; abundance: few
CDR3nt: TGTGCCAGCTCCTTCCCAGGGGGTACAGAACTGTTTTTT; CDR3aa: CASSFPGGTELFF; d_gene: TRBD1; j_gene: TRBJ1-4; v_gene: TRBV25-1; len: 13; abundance: -
CDR3nt: TGTGCCAGCAGCTTTGGTCGAACCAGCACAGATACGCAGTATTTT; CDR3aa: CASSFGRTSTDTQYF; d_gene: -; j_gene: TRBJ2-3; v_gene: TRBV7-2; len: 15; abundance: -
CDR3nt: TGTGCCAGCAGCTTAGCCCTTCTAGGGGATCAGCCCCAGCATTTT; CDR3aa: CASSLALLGDQPQHF; d_gene: -; j_gene: TRBJ1-5; v_gene: TRBV7-8; len: 15; abundance: few
CDR3nt: TGTGCCAGCAGTCGACAGGGTATCGCAACTAATGAAAAACTGTTTTTT; CDR3aa: CASSRQGIATNEKLFF; d_gene: TRBD1; j_gene: TRBJ1-4; v_gene: TRBV6-1; len: 16; abundance: few
CDR3nt: TGTGCCAGCAGCAAAGCTAGCGGGAGGTGGGACAATGAGCAGTTCTTC; CDR3aa: CASSKASGRWDNEQFF; d_gene: TRBD2; j_gene: TRBJ2-1; v_gene: TRBV28; len: 16; abundance: few
CDR3nt: TGCAGTGCTTTCCCAGGACAGTCCTATAATTCACCCCTCCACTTT; CDR3aa: CSAFPGQSYNSPLHF; d_gene: -; j_gene: TRBJ1-6; v_gene: TRBV20-1; len: 15; abundance: few
CDR3nt: TGTGCCAGCAGCCTCCGCGGGACCACAAACGATGGCTACACCTTC; CDR3aa: CASSLRGTTNDGYTF; d_gene: -; j_gene: TRBJ1-2; v_gene: TRBV3-1; len: 15; abundance: few
CDR3nt: TGTGCCAGCTCACCCCGGACAGGGGGAAGTCAAGAGACCCAGTACTTC; CDR3aa: CASSPRTGGSQETQYF; d_gene: TRBD1; j_gene: TRBJ2-5; v_gene: TRBV18; len: 16; abundance: -
CDR3nt: TGCGCCAGCAGTGAACAAAAAAGGGGATTCACAGATACGCAGTATTTT; CDR3aa: CASSEQKRGFTDTQYF; d_gene: -; j_gene: TRBJ2-3; v_gene: TRBV10-1; len: 16; abundance: few
CDR3nt: TGTGCCAGCAGTTTATTTCAGGGACCAGATACGCAGTATTTT; CDR3aa: CASSLFQGPDTQYF; d_gene: -; j_gene: TRBJ2-3; v_gene: TRBV12-3/TRBV12-4; len: 14; abundance: few
CDR3nt: TGTGCCAGCAGCTTAGCTAAAAACACTGGAGGCGGCAGCACAGATACGCAGTATTTT; CDR3aa: CASSLAKNTGGGSTDTQYF; d_gene: -; j_gene: TRBJ2-3; v_gene: TRBV7-2; len: 19; abundance: few
CDR3nt: TGTGCCAGCAGCTTAGTCGGGCTAGCGGGGGGCCGAACCCCCGGGGAGCTGTTTTTT; CDR3aa: CASSLVGLAGGRTPGELFF; d_gene: TRBD2; j_gene: TRBJ2-2; v_gene: TRBV7-6; len: 19; abundance: -